A single sample is the source of the 28 T cell receptor beta chains below, sequenced in a study of cytomegalovirus exposure and HLA in healthy donors (TCRdb year 2017). Library method: the immunoSEQ multiplex PCR assay. Imported from immuneACCESS, the table was reduced by TCRdb to in-frame sequences with V and J called. These copies leave out some clones; in studies compared against another copy, an unresolved V gene accounts for under half, and the cause of the remainder is not known. A total of about 110,000 clones appear in this sample, roughly 90% of them only once. Over 1.5% of the sample is taken by the ten largest. Input material: PBMCs. These receptors came from a young woman in good health and CMV-seronegative.

The CDR3 coding sequence is TGTGCCACCAGCAGAGTAGCGCAGGGGGCCGAGCAGTACTTC. It encodes CATSRVAQGAEQYF. This sequence joins TRBV15 and TRBJ2-7; 8 bases line up with TRBD1. After removal of 1 base from V and 6 bases from J, the junction contained 5 bases not matched to a gene. Germline CDR1 LNHNV, CDR2 YYDKDF (reference sequence). This CDR3 comprises 14 residues.

The V call is TRBV25-1, the J call TRBJ2-3, with 9 bases that match TRBD1. CDR3 length: 14 residues. CDR1 and CDR2 (germline): MGHDK, SYGVNS. The ends lost 6 bases at V and 11 bases at J; junction bases unmatched: 12. DNA for the CDR3: TGTGCCAGCAGCCCGGGACAGGGCATGATTAAGCAGTATTTT. This sequence encodes CASSPGQGMIKQYF.

V is TRBV7-3 and J is TRBJ2-7; 7 nucleotides line up with TRBD2. After removal of 5 bases from V and 3 bases from J, the junction contained 13 bases not matched to a gene. Germline V gene lookup returns CDR1 SGHTA and CDR2 FQGTGA. The CDR3 has 16 amino acids. The CDR3 DNA reads as TGTGCCAGCAGCCCCCACCCGGGACTACCAAACTACGAGCAGTACTTC. It encodes CASSPHPGLPNYEQYF.

The rearrangement joins TRBV5-6 to TRBJ1-2, with 8 bases that match TRBD1. The length of the CDR3 is 14 residues. Looked up from germline, CDR1 is SGHDT and CDR2 is YYEEEE. V trimming: 2 bases; J trimming: 5 bases; junction bases outside the gene matches: 5. The CDR3 protein is CASSFRTGRYGYTF. The CDR3 DNA is TGTGCCAGCAGCTTTCGGACAGGGAGGTATGGCTACACCTTC.

In DNA, the CDR3 is TGTGCCAGCAGCGTAGACGAGACAGGGGTCTACAATGAGCAGTTCTTC. Its protein is CASSVDETGVYNEQFF. V and J are TRBV9 and TRBJ2-1; TRBD1 aligns across 8 bases. The ends lost 0 bases at V and 3 bases at J; junction bases unmatched: 5. Per the germline V gene, CDR1 is SGDLS and CDR2 is YYNGEE. The CDR3 has 16 amino acids.

This clone occurred once. This rearrangement joins TRBV28 to TRBJ2-6; D not resolved. Germline V gene sequence: CDR1 MDHEN, CDR2 SYDVKM. CDR3 size: 15 residues. Trimming removed 6 bases from V and 0 bases from J, with 9 bases in between. CDR3 DNA: TGTGCCAGCAGCCCTGGAGACTCTGGGGCCAACGTCCTGACTTTC. Translated: CASSPGDSGANVLTF.

CDR3 region: CASSLAGSSTGELFF. CDR3 DNA sequence: TGTGCCAGCAGCTTGGCCGGGTCGTCGACCGGGGAGCTGTTTTTT. The chain uses TRBV5-4 and TRBJ2-2, with D unclear. This CDR3 is 15 amino acids long. Germline CDR1 is SGHNT and CDR2 is YYREEE (reference sequence). Trimming shortened V by 0 bases and J by 5 bases, and 11 bases separated the two germline ends.

This chain connects TRBV29-1 to TRBJ2-1; 8 bases line up with TRBD2. CDR1 is SQVTM, CDR2 ANQGSEA, per germline. V gave up 0 bases and J gave up 3 bases; unmatched junction bases: 10. This CDR3 is built from 17 residues. The CDR3 is CSVEDFSGGAHYNEQFF. The CDR3 DNA reads as TGCAGCGTTGAAGATTTCTCCGGGGGGGCTCACTACAATGAGCAGTTCTTC.

The rearrangement links TRBV27 to TRBJ2-1, with TRBD2 matching over 7 bases. The CDR3 sequence is 14 residues long. Germline V gene data show CDR1 as MNHEY and CDR2 as SMNVEV (reference sequence). The ends lost 6 bases at V and 6 bases at J; junction bases unmatched: 8. CDR3 bases: TGTGCCAGCAGCACCGGGACTAACCCCAATGAGCAGTTCTTC. Protein sequence: CASSTGTNPNEQFF.

The chain links TRBV7-2 to TRBJ2-1; maybe TRBD1 (6 bases). Germline values: CDR1 SGHTA, CDR2 FQGNSA. The CDR3 is 16 residues long. V was pared by 2 bases and J by 2 bases, with 13 bases between. CDR3 DNA: TGTGCCAGCAGCTTATCCCCGGGACAACCCTACAATGAGCAGTTCTTC. Encoded protein: CASSLSPGQPYNEQFF. Complete variable domain (other parts from reference TRBV7-2 and TRBJ2-1): GAGVSQSPSNKVTEKGKDVELRCDPISGHTALYWYRQSLGQGLEFLIYFQGNSAPDKSGLPSDRFSAERTGGSVSTLTIQRTQQEDSAVYLCASSLSPGQPYNEQFFGPGTRLTVL.

The rearrangement uses TRBV7-9 and TRBJ1-5, with a tentative D call TRBD1 (6 bases). V was cut by 5 bases and J by 4 bases, with 12 bases left in between. CDR3 size: 14 residues. CDR1 is SEHNR, CDR2 FQNEAQ, per germline (reference sequence). As DNA, the CDR3 is TGTGCCAGCAGCCAGGACAGTTGGAATCAGCCCCAGCATTTT. Translating gives CASSQDSWNQPQHF.

The chain links TRBV7-9 to TRBJ1-2; 9 bases line up with TRBD1. The CDR3 covers 14 residues. From germline, CDR1 is SEHNR and CDR2 FQNEAQ (reference sequence). V shed 5 bases, J shed 7 bases, and the junction held 8 bases outside the gene matches. In DNA, the CDR3 is TGTGCCAGCAGCATGCGGACAGGGGCAGCTGGCTACACCTTC. Amino acid sequence: CASSMRTGAAGYTF.

The V and J genes are TRBV18 and TRBJ1-2, with TRBD1 matching 9 bases. V shed 4 bases and J 3 bases; nucleotides not matched to a gene: 9. This CDR3 region has 16 residues. The germline gives CDR1 KGHSH, CDR2 LQKENI. The CDR3 bases are TGTGCCAGCTCACGTGACTCGACAGGGGGGGACTATGGCTACACCTTC. It is translated as CASSRDSTGGDYGYTF. Variable domain in full (rest from reference TRBV18 and TRBJ1-2): NAGVMQNPRHLVRRRGQEARLRCSPMKGHSHVYWYRQLPEEGLKFMVYLQKENIIDESGMPKERFSAEFPKEGPSILRIQQVVRGDSAAYFCASSRDSTGGDYGYTFGSGTRLTVV.

J is TRBJ2-3 and V is TRBV5-6; possible D gene TRBD2, 6 bases. This CDR3 spans 17 amino acids. Trimming removed 4 bases from V and 2 bases from J, with 20 bases in between. Germline V gives CDR1 SGHDT, CDR2 YYEEEE. The CDR3 DNA follows: TGTGCCAGCAGCATGTCCAAAGTGGCGGGGCCCACAGATACGCAGTATTTT. Protein sequence: CASSMSKVAGPTDTQYF. Full variable domain (missing parts from reference TRBV5-6 and TRBJ2-3): DAGVTQSPTHLIKTRGQQVTLRCSPKSGHDTVSWYQQALGQGPQFIFQYYEEEERQRGNFPDRFSGHQFPNYSSELNVNALLLGDSALYLCASSMSKVAGPTDTQYFGPGTRLTVL.

This chain connects TRBV18 to TRBJ2-4; 9 bases align to TRBD2. J was trimmed by 3 bases and V by 2 bases; bases with no gene match: 5. The CDR3 sequence is 16 residues long. The germline gives CDR1 KGHSH, CDR2 LQKENI. CDR3 protein: CASSPAGGLVKNIQYF. CDR3 nucleotide sequence: TGTGCCAGCTCACCAGCGGGGGGGTTAGTCAAAAACATTCAGTACTTC.

This clone was seen only a few times. The gene calls are TRBV11-2 and TRBJ1-2; TRBD1 is a possible D gene (5 bases). Germline CDR1 is SGHAT and CDR2 is FQNNGV. This CDR3 spans 14 amino acids. V was trimmed by 0 bases and J by 8 bases, leaving 13 bases between them. This CDR3 reads CASSLDQGGRGYTF. Here the CDR3 DNA reads TGTGCCAGCAGCTTAGATCAGGGAGGGCGCGGCTACACCTTC.

The chain couples TRBV11-2 to TRBJ2-5; 8 positions agree with TRBD1. CDR1 is SGHAT and CDR2 is FQNNGV in the germline V gene. There are 14 residues in the CDR3. V lost 5 bases and J lost 5; bases outside the gene matches: 7. CDR3 residues: CASSLRTGRETQYF. The CDR3 bases are TGTGCCAGCAGCCTCCGGACAGGGCGGGAGACCCAGTACTTC. Full variable domain (rest looked up from reference TRBV11-2 and TRBJ2-5): EAGVAQSPRYKIIEKRQSVAFWCNPISGHATLYWYQQILGQGPKLLIQFQNNGVVDDSQLPKDRFSAERLKGVDSTLKIQPAKLEDSAVYLCASSLRTGRETQYFGPGTRLLVL.

The chain has TRBV7-2 and TRBJ2-1; D ambiguous. The V and J ends lost 1 base and 6 bases respectively, with 4 bases between them. CDR3 length: 12 residues. In germline, CDR1 is SGHTA, CDR2 FQGNSA. In DNA form, the CDR3 reads TGTGCCAGCAGCTTAGTTCGCAATGAGCAGTTCTTC. This codes for CASSLVRNEQFF.

The chain is built from TRBV11-2 and TRBJ2-7; 12 bases match TRBD2. The CDR3 runs 15 residues. V lost 4 bases and J lost 2; bases outside the gene matches: 3. Germline lookup yields CDR1 SGHAT and CDR2 FQNNGV. The CDR3 spells CASSSRTSGAYEQYF. CDR3 DNA sequence: TGTGCCAGCAGCTCCCGGACTAGCGGGGCCTACGAGCAGTACTTC.

The V and J genes are TRBV6-1 and TRBJ1-4; 8 bases are shared with TRBD1. The germline V gene has CDR1 MNHNS and CDR2 SASEGT. This CDR3 region has 17 residues. V dropped 2 bases and J dropped 7; count of bases not matched to a gene: 12. The CDR3 nucleotides read TGTGCCAGCAGTGAAACCTTGTGGGGGACAGGAGGTGAAAAACTGTTTTTT. Translating it yields CASSETLWGTGGEKLFF.

CDR3 DNA: TGTGCCAGCAGTTACTCTAGGGGGGGAGGACAGCCCCAGCATTTT. Protein sequence: CASSYSRGGGQPQHF. This rearrangement joins TRBV6-5 to TRBJ1-5; D perhaps matches TRBD1 (6 bases). In germline, CDR1 is MNHEY, CDR2 SVGAGI. V lost 0 bases to trimming and J lost 7 bases, with 13 bases between them. The CDR3 spans 15 residues.

The CDR3 nucleotides read TGTGCCAGCAGCCAAGACGGCTACAGGGCCCGTGATACGCAGTATTTT. Its protein product is CASSQDGYRARDTQYF. The rearrangement links TRBV14 to TRBJ2-3; maybe TRBD1 (6 bases). Trimming pared 0 bases from V and 6 bases from J, leaving 16 bases between. CDR3 length: 16 amino acids. Looked up from germline, CDR1 is SGHDN and CDR2 is FVKESK.

Of note for this clone: Other DNA sequences of this sample code for an identical CDR3. V usage is TRBV6-4 and J usage is TRBJ2-6; a possible D gene is TRBD2 (6 bases). V lost 0 bases to trimming and J lost 0 bases, with 6 bases between them. Germline assignment: CDR1 MRHNA and CDR2 SNTAGT. CDR3 length equals 16 residues. The CDR3 bases are TGTGCCAGCAGTGACTCTAGCGGCTCTGGGGCCAACGTCCTGACTTTC. Protein product: CASSDSSGSGANVLTF.

The rearrangement links TRBV4-2 to TRBJ2-7; D uncertain. The CDR3 covers 14 residues. Trimming left V 3 bases short and J 1 base short, with 10 bases between. Germline loops: CDR1 LGHNA, CDR2 YNFKEQ. Here the CDR3 reads CASSHLGASYEQYF. For the CDR3, the DNA is TGTGCCAGCAGCCACCTCGGTGCGTCCTACGAGCAGTACTTC.

The rearrangement joins TRBV18 to TRBJ1-6; tentative D call: TRBD1 (6 bases). Germline-derived CDR1 and CDR2 are KGHSH and LQKENI. The CDR3 contains 14 residues. Between the trimmed V and J ends, which lost 2 bases and 4 bases, there was a span of 6 bases. CDR3 protein: CASSPTGYNSPLHF. CDR3 coding DNA: TGTGCCAGCTCACCAACAGGGTATAATTCACCCCTCCACTTT.

J is TRBJ1-2 and V is TRBV6-1; unclear D gene. CDR1 and CDR2 from the germline V gene are MNHNS and SASEGT. The V end was cut by 2 bases, the J end by 8 bases, with 9 bases between. The CDR3 length is 12 residues. The DNA for the CDR3 is TGTGCCAGCAGTGAAACATTTTGGGGCTACACCTTC. Encoded protein: CASSETFWGYTF.

The J gene is TRBJ2-1, the V gene TRBV4-2; perhaps TRBD2 as D (5 bases). The CDR3 spans 16 residues. Trimming stripped 0 bases from V and 0 bases from J, with 9 bases between. Per the germline V gene, CDR1 is LGHNA and CDR2 is YNFKEQ. The CDR3 loop is CASSQEAGISYNEQFF. The CDR3 DNA follows: TGTGCCAGCAGCCAAGAGGCGGGTATCTCCTACAATGAGCAGTTCTTC.

This chain links TRBV27 with TRBJ2-7, with D possibly TRBD1 on 6 matching bases. V lost 6 bases and J 3 bases, leaving 15 bases between the germline ends. The germline V gene encodes CDR1 MNHEY and CDR2 SMNVEV (reference sequence). The CDR3 has 14 residues. This CDR3 reads CASRMGQGRYEQYF. The CDR3 nucleotides read TGTGCCAGCAGAATGGGGCAGGGGCGCTACGAGCAGTACTTC.